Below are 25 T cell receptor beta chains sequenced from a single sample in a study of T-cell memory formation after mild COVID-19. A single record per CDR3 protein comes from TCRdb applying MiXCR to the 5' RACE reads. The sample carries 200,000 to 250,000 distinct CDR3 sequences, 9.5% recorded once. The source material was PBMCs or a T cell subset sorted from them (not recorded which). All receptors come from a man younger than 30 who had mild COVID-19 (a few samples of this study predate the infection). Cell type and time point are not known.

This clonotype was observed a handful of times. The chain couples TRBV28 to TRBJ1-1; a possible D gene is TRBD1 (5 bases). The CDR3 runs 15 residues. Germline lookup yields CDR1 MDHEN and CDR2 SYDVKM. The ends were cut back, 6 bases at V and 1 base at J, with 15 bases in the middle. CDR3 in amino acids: CASSTRVGGNTEAFF. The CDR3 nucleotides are TGTGCCAGCAGCACCCGAGTGGGGGGGAACACTGAAGCTTTCTTT.

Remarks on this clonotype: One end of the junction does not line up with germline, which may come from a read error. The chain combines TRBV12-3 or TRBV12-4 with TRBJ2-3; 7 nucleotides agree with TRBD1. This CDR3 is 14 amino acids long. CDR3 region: CASSLGTGTDTQYF. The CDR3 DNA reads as TGCGCCAGCAGCTTAGGGACAGGCACAGATACGCAGTATTTT.

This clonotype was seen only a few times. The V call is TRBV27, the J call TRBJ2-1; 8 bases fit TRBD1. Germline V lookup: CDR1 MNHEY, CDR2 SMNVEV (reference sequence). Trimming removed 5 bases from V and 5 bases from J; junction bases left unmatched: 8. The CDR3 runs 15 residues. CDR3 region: CASSIGDRTDNEQFF. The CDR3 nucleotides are TGTGCCAGCAGTATAGGGGACAGGACCGACAATGAGCAGTTCTTC.

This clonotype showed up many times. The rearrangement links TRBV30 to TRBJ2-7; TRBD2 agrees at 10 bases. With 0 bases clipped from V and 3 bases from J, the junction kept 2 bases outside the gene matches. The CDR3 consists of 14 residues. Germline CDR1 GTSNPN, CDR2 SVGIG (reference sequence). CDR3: CAWSVLAGVYEQYF. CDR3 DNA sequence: TGTGCCTGGAGTGTTCTAGCGGGGGTCTACGAGCAGTACTTC. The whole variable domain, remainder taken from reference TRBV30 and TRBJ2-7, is SQTIHQWPATLVQPVGSPLSLECTVEGTSNPNLYWYRQAAGRGLQLLFYSVGIGQISSEVPQNLSASRPQDRQFILSSKKLLLSDSGFYLCAWSVLAGVYEQYFGPGTRLTVT.

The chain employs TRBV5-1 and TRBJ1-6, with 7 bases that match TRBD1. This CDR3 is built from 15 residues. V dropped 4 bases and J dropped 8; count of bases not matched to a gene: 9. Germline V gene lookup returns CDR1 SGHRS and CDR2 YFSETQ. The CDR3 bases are TGCGCCAGCAGCGCGGGTCGACAGGGATATTCACCCCTCCACTTT. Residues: CASSAGRQGYSPLHF.

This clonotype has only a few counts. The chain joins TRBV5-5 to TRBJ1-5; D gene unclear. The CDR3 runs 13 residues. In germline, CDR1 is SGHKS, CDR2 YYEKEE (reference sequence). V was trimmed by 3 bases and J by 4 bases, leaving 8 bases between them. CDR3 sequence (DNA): TGTGCCAGCAGCTCGGGGAGAAATCAGCCCCAGCATTTT. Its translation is CASSSGRNQPQHF.

In nucleotides, the CDR3 is TGCAGTGCCGTAAGCAGGGGACTCTATAATTCACCCCTCCACTTT. This gives the protein CSAVSRGLYNSPLHF. The gene calls are TRBV20-1 and TRBJ1-6; D perhaps matches TRBD1 (6 bases). CDR1 is DFQATT, CDR2 SNEGSKA, per germline (reference sequence). The germline V and J ends were trimmed by 6 bases and 3 bases, with 15 bases remaining between them. This CDR3 is built from 15 residues.

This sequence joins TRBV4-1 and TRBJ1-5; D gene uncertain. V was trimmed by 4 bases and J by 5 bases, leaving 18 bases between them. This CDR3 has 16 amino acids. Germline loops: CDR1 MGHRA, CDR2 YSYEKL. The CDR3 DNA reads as TGCGCCAGCAGCCCCGGGCCTTCCCGACACGATCAGCCCCAGCATTTT. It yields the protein CASSPGPSRHDQPQHF.

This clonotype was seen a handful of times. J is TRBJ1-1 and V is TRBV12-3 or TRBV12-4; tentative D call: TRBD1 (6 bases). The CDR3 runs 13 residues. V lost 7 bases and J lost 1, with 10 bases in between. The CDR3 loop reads CASTKGQNTEAFF. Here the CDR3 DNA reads TGTGCCAGCACTAAGGGACAGAACACTGAAGCTTTCTTT.

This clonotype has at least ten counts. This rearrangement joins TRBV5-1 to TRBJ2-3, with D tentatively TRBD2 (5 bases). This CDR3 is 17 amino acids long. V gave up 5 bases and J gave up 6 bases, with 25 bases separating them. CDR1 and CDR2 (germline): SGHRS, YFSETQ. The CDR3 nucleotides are TGCGCCAGCAGGCGGCCCGCCTTTGGGAGCAGCGCTGATACGCAGTATTTT. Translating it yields CASRRPAFGSSADTQYF.

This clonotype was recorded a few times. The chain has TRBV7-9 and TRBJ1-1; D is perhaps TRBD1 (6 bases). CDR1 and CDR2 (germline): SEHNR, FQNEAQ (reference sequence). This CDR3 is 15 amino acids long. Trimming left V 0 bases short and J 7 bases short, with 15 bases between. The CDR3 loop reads CASSLASAPGDEAFF. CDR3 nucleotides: TGTGCCAGCAGCTTAGCGTCGGCCCCAGGGGATGAAGCTTTCTTT.

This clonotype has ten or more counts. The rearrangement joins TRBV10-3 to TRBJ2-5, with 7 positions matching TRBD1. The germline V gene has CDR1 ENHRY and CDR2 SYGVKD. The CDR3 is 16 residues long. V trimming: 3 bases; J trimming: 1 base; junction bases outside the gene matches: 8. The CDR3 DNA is TGTGCCATCAGTGACCCGGTGGGACAGATCCAAGAGACCCAGTACTTC. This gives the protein CAISDPVGQIQETQYF.

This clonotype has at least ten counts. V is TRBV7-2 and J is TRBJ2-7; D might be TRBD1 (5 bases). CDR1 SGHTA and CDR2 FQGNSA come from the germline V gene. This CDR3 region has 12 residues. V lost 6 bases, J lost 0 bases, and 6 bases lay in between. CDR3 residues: CASRGDSYEQYF. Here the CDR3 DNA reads TGTGCCAGCAGAGGGGACTCCTACGAGCAGTACTTC.

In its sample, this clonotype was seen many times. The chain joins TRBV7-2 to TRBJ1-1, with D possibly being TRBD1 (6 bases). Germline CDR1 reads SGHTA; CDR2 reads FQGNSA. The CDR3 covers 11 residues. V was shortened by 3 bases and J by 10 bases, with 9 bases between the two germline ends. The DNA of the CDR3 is TGTGCCAGCAGCTTTGGGGGGGCAGCTTTCTTT. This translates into CASSFGGAAFF. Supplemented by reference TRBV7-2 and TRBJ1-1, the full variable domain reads GAGVSQSPSNKVTEKGKDVELRCDPISGHTALYWYRQSLGQGLEFLIYFQGNSAPDKSGLPSDRFSAERTGGSVSTLTIQRTQQEDSAVYLCASSFGGAAFFGQGTRLTVV.

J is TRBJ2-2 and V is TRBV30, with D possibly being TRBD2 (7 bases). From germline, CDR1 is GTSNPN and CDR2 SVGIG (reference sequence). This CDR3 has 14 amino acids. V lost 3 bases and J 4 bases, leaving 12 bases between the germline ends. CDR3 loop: CAWRGGGSTGELFF. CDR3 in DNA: TGTGCCTGGAGAGGCGGGGGCTCCACCGGGGAGCTGTTTTTT.

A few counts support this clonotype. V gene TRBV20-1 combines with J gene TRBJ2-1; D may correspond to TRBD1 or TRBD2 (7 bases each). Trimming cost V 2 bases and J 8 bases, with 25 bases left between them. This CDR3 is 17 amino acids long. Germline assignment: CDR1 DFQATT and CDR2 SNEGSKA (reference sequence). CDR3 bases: TGCAGTGCTAGACTCACTGGGAGGGGGCCCGGGGGACATGAGCAGTTCTTC. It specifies CSARLTGRGPGGHEQFF.

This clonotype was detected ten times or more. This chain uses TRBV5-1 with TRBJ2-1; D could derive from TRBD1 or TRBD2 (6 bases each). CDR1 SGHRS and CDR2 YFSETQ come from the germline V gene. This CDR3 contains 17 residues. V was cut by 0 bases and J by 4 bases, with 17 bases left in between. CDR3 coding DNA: TGCGCCAGCAGCTTGGCCAAAGGAGGGGGAGATTACAATGAGCAGTTCTTC. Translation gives CASSLAKGGGDYNEQFF.

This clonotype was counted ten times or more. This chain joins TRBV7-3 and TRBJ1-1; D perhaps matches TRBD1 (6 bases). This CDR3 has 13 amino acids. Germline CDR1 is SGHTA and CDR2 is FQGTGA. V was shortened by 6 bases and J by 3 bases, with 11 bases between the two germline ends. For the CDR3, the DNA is TGTGCCAGCAGACAACAGGGCGACACTGAAGCTTTCTTT. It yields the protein CASRQQGDTEAFF.

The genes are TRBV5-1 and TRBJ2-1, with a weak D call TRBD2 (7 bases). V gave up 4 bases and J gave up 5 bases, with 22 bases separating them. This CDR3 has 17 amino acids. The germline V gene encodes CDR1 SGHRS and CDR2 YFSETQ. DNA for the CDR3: TGCGCCAGCAGCCCGTCGGGGGCCGGGACTATCGACAATGAGCAGTTCTTC. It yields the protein CASSPSGAGTIDNEQFF.

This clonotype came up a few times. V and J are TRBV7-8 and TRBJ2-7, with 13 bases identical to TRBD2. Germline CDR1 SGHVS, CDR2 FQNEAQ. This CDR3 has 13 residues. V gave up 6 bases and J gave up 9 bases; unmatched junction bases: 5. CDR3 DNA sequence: TGTGCCAGCAGTACTAGCGGGGGGGCTCGGCAGTACTTC. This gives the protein CASSTSGGARQYF.

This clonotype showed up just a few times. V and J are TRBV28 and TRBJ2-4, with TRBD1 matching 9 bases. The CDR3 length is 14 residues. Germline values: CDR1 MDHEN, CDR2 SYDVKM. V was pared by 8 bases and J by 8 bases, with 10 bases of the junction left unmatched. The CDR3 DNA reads TGTGCCAGCGTTTCCCCGGGACAGGGCGACATTCAGTACTTC. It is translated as CASVSPGQGDIQYF.

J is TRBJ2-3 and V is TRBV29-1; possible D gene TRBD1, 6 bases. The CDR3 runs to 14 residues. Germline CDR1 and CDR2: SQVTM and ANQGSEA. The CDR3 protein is CGGRRGVGTDTQYF. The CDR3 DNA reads TGCGGCGGCCGCAGGGGCGTTGGAACAGATACGCAGTATTTT.

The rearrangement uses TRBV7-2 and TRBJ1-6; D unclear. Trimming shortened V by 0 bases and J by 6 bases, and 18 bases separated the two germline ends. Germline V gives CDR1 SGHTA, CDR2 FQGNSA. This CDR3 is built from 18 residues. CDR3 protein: CASSLAGEGMAANSPLHF. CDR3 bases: TGTGCCAGCAGCTTAGCGGGTGAGGGAATGGCAGCTAATTCACCCCTCCACTTT.

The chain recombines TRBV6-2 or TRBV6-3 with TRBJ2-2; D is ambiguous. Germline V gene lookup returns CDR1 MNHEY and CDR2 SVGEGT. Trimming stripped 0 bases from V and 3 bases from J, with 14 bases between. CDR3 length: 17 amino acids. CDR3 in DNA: TGTGCCAGCAGTTACTCGATGGCGCGCGTGGACACCGGGGAGCTGTTTTTT. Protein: CASSYSMARVDTGELFF.

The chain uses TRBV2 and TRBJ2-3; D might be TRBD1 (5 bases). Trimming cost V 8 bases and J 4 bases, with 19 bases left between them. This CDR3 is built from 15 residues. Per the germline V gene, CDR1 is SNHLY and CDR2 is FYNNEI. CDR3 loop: CASDGHKNRPDTQYF. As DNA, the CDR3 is TGTGCCAGCGACGGACACAAAAACCGACCAGATACGCAGTATTTT.